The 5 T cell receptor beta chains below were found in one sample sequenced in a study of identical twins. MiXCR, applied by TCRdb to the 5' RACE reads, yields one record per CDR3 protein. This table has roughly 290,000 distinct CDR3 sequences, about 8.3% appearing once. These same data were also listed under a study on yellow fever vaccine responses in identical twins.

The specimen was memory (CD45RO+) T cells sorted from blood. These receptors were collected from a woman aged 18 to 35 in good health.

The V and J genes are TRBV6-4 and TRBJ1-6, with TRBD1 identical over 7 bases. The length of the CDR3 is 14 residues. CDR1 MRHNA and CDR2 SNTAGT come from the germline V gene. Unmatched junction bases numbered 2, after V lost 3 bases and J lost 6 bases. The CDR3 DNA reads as TGTGCCAGCAGTGAGGGGACAGCTAATTCACCCCTCCACTTT. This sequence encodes CASSEGTANSPLHF.

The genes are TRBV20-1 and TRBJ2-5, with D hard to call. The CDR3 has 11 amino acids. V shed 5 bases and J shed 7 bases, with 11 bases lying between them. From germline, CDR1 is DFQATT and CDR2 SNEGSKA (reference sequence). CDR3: CSAPRGVTQYF. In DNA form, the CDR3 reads TGCAGTGCTCCGCGAGGAGTGACCCAGTACTTC.

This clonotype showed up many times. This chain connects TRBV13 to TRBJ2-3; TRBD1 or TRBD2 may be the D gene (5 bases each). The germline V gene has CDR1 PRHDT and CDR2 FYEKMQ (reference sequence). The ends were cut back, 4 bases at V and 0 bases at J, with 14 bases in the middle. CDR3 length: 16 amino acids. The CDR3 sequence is CASSSHGWGSTDTQYF. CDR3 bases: TGTGCCAGCAGCTCGCATGGTTGGGGGAGCACAGATACGCAGTATTTT.

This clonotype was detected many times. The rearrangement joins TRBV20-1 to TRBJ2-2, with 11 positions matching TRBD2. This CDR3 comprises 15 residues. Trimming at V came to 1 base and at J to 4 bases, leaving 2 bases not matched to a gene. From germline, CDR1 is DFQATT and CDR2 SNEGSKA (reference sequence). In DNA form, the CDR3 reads TGCAGTGCTAGAGCCGGGACTAGCGGCACCGGGGAGCTGTTTTTT. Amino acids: CSARAGTSGTGELFF.

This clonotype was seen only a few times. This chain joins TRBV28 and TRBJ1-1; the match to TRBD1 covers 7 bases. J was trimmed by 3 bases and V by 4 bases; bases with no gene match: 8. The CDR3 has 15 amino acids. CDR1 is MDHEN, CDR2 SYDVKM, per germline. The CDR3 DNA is TGTGCCAGCAGTTCTCCGGCGACAGGGTACACTGAAGCTTTCTTT. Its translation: CASSSPATGYTEAFF.